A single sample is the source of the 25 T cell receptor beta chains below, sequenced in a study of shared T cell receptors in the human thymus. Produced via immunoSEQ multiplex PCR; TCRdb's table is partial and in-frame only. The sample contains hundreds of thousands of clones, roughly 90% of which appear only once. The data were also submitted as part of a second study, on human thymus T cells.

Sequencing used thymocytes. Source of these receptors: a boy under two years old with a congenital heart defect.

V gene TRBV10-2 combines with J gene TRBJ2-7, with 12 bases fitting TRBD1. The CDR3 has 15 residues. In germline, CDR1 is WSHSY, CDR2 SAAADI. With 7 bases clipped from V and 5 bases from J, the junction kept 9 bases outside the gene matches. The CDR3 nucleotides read TGCGCCAGCAATTCGGCGGGACAGGGGGCCAACGAGCAGTACTTC. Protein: CASNSAGQGANEQYF.

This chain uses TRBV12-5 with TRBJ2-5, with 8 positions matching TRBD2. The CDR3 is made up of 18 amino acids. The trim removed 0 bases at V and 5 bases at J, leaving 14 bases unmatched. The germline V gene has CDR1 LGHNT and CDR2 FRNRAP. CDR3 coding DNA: TGTGCTAGTGGTTTGGTAGGGCCCCCTAACGGGAGGGCCGAGACCCAGTACTTC. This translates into CASGLVGPPNGRAETQYF.

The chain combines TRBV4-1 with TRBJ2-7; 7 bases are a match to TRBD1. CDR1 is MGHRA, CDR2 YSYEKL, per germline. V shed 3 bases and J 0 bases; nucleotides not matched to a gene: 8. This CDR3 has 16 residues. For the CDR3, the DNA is TGCGCCAGCAGCCACACATACAGGGGAAGCTCCTACGAGCAGTACTTC. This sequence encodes CASSHTYRGSSYEQYF.

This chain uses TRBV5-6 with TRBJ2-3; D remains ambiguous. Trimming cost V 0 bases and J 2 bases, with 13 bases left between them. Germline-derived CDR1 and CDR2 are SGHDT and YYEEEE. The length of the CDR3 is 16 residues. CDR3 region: CASSLEAVLSTDTQYF. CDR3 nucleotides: TGTGCCAGCAGCTTGGAAGCCGTACTCTCCACAGATACGCAGTATTTT.

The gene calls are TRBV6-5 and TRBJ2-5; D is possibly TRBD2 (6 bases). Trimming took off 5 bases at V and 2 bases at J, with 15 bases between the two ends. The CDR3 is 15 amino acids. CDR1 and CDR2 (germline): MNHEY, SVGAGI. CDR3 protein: CASSRGPSVQETQYF. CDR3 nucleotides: TGTGCCAGCAGTCGGGGCCCTAGCGTGCAAGAGACCCAGTACTTC.

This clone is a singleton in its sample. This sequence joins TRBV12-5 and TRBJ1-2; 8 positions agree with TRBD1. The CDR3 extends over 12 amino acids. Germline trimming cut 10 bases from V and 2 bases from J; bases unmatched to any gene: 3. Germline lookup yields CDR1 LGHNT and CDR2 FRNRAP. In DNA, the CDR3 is TGTGCTACAGGACAGGGAAACTATGGCTACACCTTC. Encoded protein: CATGQGNYGYTF.

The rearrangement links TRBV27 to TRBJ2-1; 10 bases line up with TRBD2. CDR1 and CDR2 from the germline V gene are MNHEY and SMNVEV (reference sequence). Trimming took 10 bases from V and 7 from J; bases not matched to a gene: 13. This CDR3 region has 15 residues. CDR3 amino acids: CATNQREGVGNEQFF. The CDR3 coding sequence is TGTGCCACCAACCAGCGGGAGGGCGTGGGAAATGAGCAGTTCTTC.

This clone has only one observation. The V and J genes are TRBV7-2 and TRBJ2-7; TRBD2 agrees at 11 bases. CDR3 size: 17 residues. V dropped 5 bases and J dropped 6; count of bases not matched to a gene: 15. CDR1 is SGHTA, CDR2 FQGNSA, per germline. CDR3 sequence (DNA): TGTGCCAGCAGCCCCGACGGGACTAGCGGTCGAGAGGCCGAGCAGTACTTC. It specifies CASSPDGTSGREAEQYF.

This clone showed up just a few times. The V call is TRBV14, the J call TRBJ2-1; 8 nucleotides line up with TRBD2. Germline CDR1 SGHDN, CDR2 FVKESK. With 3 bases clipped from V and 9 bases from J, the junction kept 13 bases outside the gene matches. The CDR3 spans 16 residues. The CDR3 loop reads CASSHPHQAGETEQFF. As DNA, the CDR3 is TGTGCCAGCAGCCACCCCCACCAAGCGGGAGAGACTGAGCAGTTCTTC. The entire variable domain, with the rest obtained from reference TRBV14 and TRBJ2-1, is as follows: EAGVTQFPSHSVIEKGQTVTLRCDPISGHDNLYWYRRVMGKEIKFLLHFVKESKQDESGMPNNRFLAERTGGTYSTLKVQPAELEDSGVYFCASSHPHQAGETEQFFGPGTRLTVL.

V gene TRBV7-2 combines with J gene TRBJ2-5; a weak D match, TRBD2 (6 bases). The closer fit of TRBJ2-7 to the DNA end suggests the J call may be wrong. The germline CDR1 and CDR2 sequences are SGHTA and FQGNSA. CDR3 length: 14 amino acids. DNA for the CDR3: TGTGCCAGCAGCTTAGACGGCGGGGCCTACGAGCAGTACTTC. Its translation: CASSLDGGAYEQYF.

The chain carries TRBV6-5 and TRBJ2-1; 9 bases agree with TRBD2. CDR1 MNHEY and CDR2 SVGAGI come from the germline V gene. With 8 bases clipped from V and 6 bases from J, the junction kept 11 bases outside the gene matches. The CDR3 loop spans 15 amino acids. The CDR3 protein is CASAWGGRAVNEQFF. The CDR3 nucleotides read TGTGCCAGCGCCTGGGGCGGGAGGGCCGTCAATGAGCAGTTCTTC.

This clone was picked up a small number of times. The CDR3 protein is CASRPDSNYGYTF. CDR3 in DNA: TGCGCCAGCAGGCCGGACAGTAACTATGGCTACACCTTC. This sequence joins TRBV5-1 and TRBJ1-2, with D tentatively TRBD1 (6 bases). Germline V gives CDR1 SGHRS, CDR2 YFSETQ. V lost 5 bases and J 1 base, leaving 9 bases between the germline ends. The CDR3 runs to 13 residues.

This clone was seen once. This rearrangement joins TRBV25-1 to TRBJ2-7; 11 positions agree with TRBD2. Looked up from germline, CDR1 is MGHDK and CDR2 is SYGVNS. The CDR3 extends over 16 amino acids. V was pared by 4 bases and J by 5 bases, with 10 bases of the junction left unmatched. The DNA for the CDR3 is TGTGCCAGCAGTGCCACTAGCGGGAGTACGAGAAACGAGCAGTACTTC. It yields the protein CASSATSGSTRNEQYF.

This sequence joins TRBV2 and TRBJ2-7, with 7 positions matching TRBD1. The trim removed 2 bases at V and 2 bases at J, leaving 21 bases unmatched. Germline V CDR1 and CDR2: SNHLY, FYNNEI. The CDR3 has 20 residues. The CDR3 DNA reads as TGTGCCAGCAGTGAACAGTTTCTCGGGGACAGCCACTTTTCACCCTACGAGCAGTACTTC. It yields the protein CASSEQFLGDSHFSPYEQYF.

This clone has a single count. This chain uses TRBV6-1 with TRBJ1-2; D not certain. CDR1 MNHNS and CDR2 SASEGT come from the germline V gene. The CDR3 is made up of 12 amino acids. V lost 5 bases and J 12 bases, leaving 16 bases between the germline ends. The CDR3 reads CASSHSGGLNTF. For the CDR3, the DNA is TGTGCCAGCAGTCACTCTGGCGGCCTCAACACCTTC.

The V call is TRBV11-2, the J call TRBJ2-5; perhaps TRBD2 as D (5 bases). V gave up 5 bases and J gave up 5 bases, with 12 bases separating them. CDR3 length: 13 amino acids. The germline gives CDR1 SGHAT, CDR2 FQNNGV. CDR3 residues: CASSLRLAETQYF. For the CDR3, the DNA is TGTGCCAGCAGCCTAAGGCTAGCCGAGACCCAGTACTTC.

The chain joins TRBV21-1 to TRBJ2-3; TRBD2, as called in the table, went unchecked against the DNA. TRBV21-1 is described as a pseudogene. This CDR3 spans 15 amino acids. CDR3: CASLESGRRTDTQYF. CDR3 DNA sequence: TGTGCCAGCCTGGAATCGGGAAGGAGGACAGATACGCAGTATTTT.

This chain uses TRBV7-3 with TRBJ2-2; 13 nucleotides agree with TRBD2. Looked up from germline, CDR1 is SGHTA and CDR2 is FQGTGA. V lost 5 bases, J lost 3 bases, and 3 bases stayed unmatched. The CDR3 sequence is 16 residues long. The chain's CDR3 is CASSLGTSGDTGELFF. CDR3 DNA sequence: TGTGCCAGCAGCCTAGGGACTAGCGGGGACACCGGGGAGCTGTTTTTT.

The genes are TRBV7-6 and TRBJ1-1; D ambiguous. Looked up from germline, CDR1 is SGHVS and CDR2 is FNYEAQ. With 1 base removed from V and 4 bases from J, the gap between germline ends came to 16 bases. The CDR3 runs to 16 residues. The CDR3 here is CASSLVSSWEVTEAFF. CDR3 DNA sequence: TGTGCCAGCAGCTTAGTGTCCTCATGGGAGGTCACTGAAGCTTTCTTT.

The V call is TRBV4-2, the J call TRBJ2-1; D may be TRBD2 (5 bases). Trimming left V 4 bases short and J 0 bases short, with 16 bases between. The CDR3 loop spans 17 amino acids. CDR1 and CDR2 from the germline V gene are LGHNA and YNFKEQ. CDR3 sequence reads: CASSPNCSADSYNEQFF. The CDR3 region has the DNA TGTGCCAGCAGCCCGAACTGTAGCGCCGACTCCTACAATGAGCAGTTCTTC.

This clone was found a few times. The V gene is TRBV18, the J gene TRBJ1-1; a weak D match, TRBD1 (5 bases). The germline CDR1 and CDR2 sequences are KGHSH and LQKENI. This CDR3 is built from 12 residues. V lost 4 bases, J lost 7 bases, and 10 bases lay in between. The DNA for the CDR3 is TGTGCCAGCTCACATACAACAGGTGAAGCTTTCTTT. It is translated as CASSHTTGEAFF.

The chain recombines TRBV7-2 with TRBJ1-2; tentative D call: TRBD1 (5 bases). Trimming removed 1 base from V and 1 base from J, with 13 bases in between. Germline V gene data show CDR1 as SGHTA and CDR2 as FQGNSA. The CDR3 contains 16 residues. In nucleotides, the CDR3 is TGTGCCAGCAGCTTAGTAGAGCCGGGGGGTAACTATGGCTACACCTTC. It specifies CASSLVEPGGNYGYTF. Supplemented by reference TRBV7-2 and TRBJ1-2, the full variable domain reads GAGVSQSPSNKVTEKGKDVELRCDPISGHTALYWYRQSLGQGLEFLIYFQGNSAPDKSGLPSDRFSAERTGGSVSTLTIQRTQQEDSAVYLCASSLVEPGGNYGYTFGSGTRLTVV.

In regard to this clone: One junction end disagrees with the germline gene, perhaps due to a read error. This CDR3 reads CAGSLSGEINQPQHF. CDR3 DNA: TGCGCCGGCAGCTTGTCAGGGGAGATCAATCAGCCCCAGCATTTT. This rearrangement joins TRBV5-1 to TRBJ1-5; weak D call: TRBD1 (6 bases). CDR3 length: 15 residues. The germline V gene has CDR1 SGHRS and CDR2 YFSETQ.

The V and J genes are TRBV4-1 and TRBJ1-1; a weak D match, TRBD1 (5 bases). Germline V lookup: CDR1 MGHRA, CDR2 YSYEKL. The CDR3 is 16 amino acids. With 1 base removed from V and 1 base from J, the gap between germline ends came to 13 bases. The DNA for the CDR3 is TGCGCCAGCAGCCAAGTCCACCTGGGGGGGAACACTGAAGCTTTCTTT. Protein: CASSQVHLGGNTEAFF.

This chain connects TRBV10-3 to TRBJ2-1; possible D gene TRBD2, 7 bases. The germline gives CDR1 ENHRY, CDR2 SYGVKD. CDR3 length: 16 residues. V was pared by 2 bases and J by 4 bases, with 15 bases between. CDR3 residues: CAISEDRRAGYNEQFF. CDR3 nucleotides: TGTGCCATCAGTGAGGACAGGAGAGCGGGATACAATGAGCAGTTCTTC.